Presented here are 9 T cell receptor beta chains from one specimen sequenced in a study of T cell responses to AZD1222 COVID-19 vaccine. Assay: immunoSEQ multiplex PCR; the TCRdb copy retains only in-frame clones and omits some. The data hold around 130,000 clones, with about 91% observed a single time. The source material was peripheral blood, sampled 28 days after the second AZD1222 dose. These receptor sequences come from an adult who received the AZD1222 COVID-19 vaccine.

The chain uses TRBV19 and TRBJ1-5; possible D gene TRBD1, 5 bases. The V end was cut by 5 bases, the J end by 2 bases, with 22 bases between. Germline CDR1 is LNHDA and CDR2 is SQIVND (reference sequence). The CDR3 sequence is 18 residues long. CDR3: CASSPEDGALVGNQPQHF. The DNA of the CDR3 is TGTGCCAGTAGTCCCGAGGACGGGGCTCTGGTTGGCAATCAGCCCCAGCATTTT.

The chain has TRBV28 and TRBJ2-7, with a possible D match to TRBD2 (6 bases). V lost 6 bases, J lost 0 bases, and 18 bases lay in between. The germline V gene encodes CDR1 MDHEN and CDR2 SYDVKM. This CDR3 spans 16 amino acids. The CDR3 spells CASRPGIGGDSYEQYF. CDR3 DNA: TGTGCCAGCAGACCAGGGATTGGCGGGGACTCCTACGAGCAGTACTTC.

The chain has TRBV20-1 and TRBJ1-2; D is possibly TRBD1 (6 bases). This CDR3 contains 14 residues. Germline CDR1 is DFQATT and CDR2 is SNEGSKA (reference sequence). V gave up 3 bases and J gave up 3 bases, with 14 bases separating them. The CDR3 loop is CSASSGARDYGYTF. As DNA, the CDR3 is TGCAGTGCTAGTTCGGGGGCCAGGGACTATGGCTACACCTTC.

V usage is TRBV5-1 and J usage is TRBJ2-1, with 7 bases that match TRBD1. The germline gives CDR1 SGHRS, CDR2 YFSETQ. V lost 4 bases, J lost 6 bases, and 7 bases stayed unmatched. The CDR3 runs to 14 residues. The CDR3 protein is CASSGGQLSNEQFF. In DNA form, the CDR3 reads TGCGCCAGCAGCGGGGGACAGCTGTCCAATGAGCAGTTCTTC.

This chain connects TRBV6-4 to TRBJ2-5, with D perhaps matching TRBD2 (5 bases). CDR3 length: 12 residues. CDR1 is MRHNA and CDR2 is SNTAGT in the germline V gene. V was trimmed by 3 bases and J by 10 bases, leaving 12 bases between them. Here the CDR3 DNA reads TGTGCCAGCAGTGATCCGAGAGAGGGCCAGTACTTC. Translation: CASSDPREGQYF.

This sequence joins TRBV11-2 and TRBJ2-6; 12 nucleotides agree with TRBD1. There are 21 residues in the CDR3. The junction had 19 bases not matched to a gene; V was cut back by 6 bases and J by 4 bases. Germline loops: CDR1 SGHAT, CDR2 FQNNGV. CDR3 coding DNA: TGTGCCAGCAGTTCTCTCCCCCGGGACAGGGGGCGCTTACCAGGGGCCAACGTCCTGACTTTC. It encodes CASSSLPRDRGRLPGANVLTF.

This chain links TRBV18 with TRBJ2-4; D is uncertain. V shed 3 bases and J shed 8 bases, with 11 bases lying between them. The CDR3 has 13 residues. Germline assignment: CDR1 KGHSH and CDR2 LQKENI. The CDR3 sequence: CASSPTELDIQYF. Written as DNA, the CDR3 is TGTGCCAGCTCACCTACCGAGTTGGACATTCAGTACTTC.

This rearrangement joins TRBV5-1 to TRBJ2-5, with D perhaps TRBD1 or TRBD2 (6 bases each). The CDR3 is made up of 15 amino acids. V gave up 4 bases and J gave up 5 bases, with 18 bases separating them. From germline, CDR1 is SGHRS and CDR2 YFSETQ. CDR3 loop: CASSTGTAQRETQYF. The DNA for the CDR3 is TGCGCCAGCAGCACAGGGACTGCCCAACGTGAGACCCAGTACTTC.

The chain has TRBV5-1 and TRBJ1-2; a weak D match, TRBD1 (5 bases). CDR1 SGHRS and CDR2 YFSETQ come from the germline V gene. V was shortened by 7 bases and J by 4 bases, with 14 bases between the two germline ends. The CDR3 extends over 13 amino acids. CDR3 protein: CASRQGTSYGYTF. CDR3 nucleotides: TGCGCCAGCCGGCAGGGTACCAGCTATGGCTACACCTTC.